This TCR beta chain was recorded in a study of CD8+CD57+ T cells in acquired aplastic anemia. V was cut by 2 bases and J by 4 bases, with 6 bases left in between. Germline assignment: CDR1 MNHEY and CDR2 SVGAGI. The CDR3 extends over 13 amino acids. Patients who underwent sequencing had shown CD8+CD57+ cell expansion by flow cytometry. Genomic DNA acted as the template from which TCR beta VDJ combination and CDR3 sequence profiling were carried out. TCRdb passed the reads through MiXCR, listing each CDR3 protein once. The table lists about half a million distinct CDR3 sequences, around a third of them singletons. This clonotype appeared many times.

Sequencing used sorted CD4+, CD8+, or CD8+CD57+ T cells (not recorded which) from PBMCs. This receptor was identified in a human donor with aplastic anemia. V and J are TRBV6-5 and TRBJ1-5; D is undetermined. As DNA, the CDR3 is TGTGCCAGCAGTTACCGATCAAATCAGCCCCAGCATTTT. Translation gives CASSYRSNQPQHF.